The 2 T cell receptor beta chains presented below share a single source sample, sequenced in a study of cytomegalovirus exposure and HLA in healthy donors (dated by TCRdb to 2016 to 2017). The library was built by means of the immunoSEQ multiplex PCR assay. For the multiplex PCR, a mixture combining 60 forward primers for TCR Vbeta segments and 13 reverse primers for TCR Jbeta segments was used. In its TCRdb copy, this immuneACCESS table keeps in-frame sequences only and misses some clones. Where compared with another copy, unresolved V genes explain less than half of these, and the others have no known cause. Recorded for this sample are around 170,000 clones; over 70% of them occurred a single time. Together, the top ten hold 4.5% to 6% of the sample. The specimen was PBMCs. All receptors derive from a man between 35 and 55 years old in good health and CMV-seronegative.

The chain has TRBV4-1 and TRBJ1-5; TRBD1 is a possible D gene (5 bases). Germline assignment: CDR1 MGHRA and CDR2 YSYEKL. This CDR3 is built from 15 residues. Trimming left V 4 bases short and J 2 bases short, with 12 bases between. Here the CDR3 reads CASSLGRGGNQPQHF. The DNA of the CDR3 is TGCGCCAGCAGCCTGGGGAGGGGAGGCAATCAGCCCCAGCATTTT.

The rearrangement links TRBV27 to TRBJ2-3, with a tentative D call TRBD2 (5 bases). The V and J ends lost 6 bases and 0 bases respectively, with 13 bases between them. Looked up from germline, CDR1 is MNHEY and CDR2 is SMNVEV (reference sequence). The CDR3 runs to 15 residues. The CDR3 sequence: CASSLRRASTDTQYF. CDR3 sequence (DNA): TGTGCCAGCAGCCTGCGGCGGGCTAGCACAGATACGCAGTATTTT.